These 26 T cell receptor beta chains came from one sample sequenced in a study of a mutant IDH1 vaccine in newly diagnosed glioma. Time point defined: week 5, during vaccination. Every single dose of the vaccine, 300 ug of mutant IDH1 20-mer peptide, came with topical imiquimod. This table comes from immunoSEQ multiplex PCR, and its TCRdb copy is limited to in-frame clones, with some not included. The sample lists fewer than 65,000 clones; around 81% were seen once. Their recognized antigens are unknown. The material was PBMCs, obtained from a glioma patient whose treatment included an IDH1 peptide vaccine. The receptors stem from a young man with glioma.

The rearrangement links TRBV4-2 to TRBJ2-1; D perhaps matches TRBD2 (6 bases). In germline, CDR1 is LGHNA, CDR2 YNFKEQ. Trimming stripped 1 base from V and 7 bases from J, with 14 bases between. The CDR3 consists of 15 residues. CDR3 sequence reads: CASSQGGTGPNEQFF. The DNA for the CDR3 is TGTGCCAGCAGCCAAGGTGGGACTGGGCCGAATGAGCAGTTCTTC.

The chain combines TRBV27 with TRBJ2-7, with TRBD1 matching 8 bases. The CDR3 length is 12 residues. Germline values: CDR1 MNHEY, CDR2 SMNVEV (reference sequence). V lost 5 bases to trimming and J lost 9 bases; unmatched junction nucleotides: 6. The CDR3 DNA reads TGTGCCAGCAGTCACGGACAGGGCGGGCAGTACTTC. It encodes CASSHGQGGQYF.

V is TRBV11-2 and J is TRBJ2-7; weak D call: TRBD1 (5 bases). The ends were cut back, 1 base at V and 1 base at J, with 11 bases in the middle. Germline V gene sequence: CDR1 SGHAT, CDR2 FQNNGV. This CDR3 comprises 15 residues. The CDR3 region is CASSLGTSPSYEQYF. DNA of the CDR3: TGTGCCAGCAGCTTAGGGACAAGCCCTTCCTACGAGCAGTACTTC.

The rearrangement links TRBV5-1 to TRBJ1-4, with D uncertain. Trimming shortened V by 4 bases and J by 0 bases, and 13 bases separated the two germline ends. Germline V gene data show CDR1 as SGHRS and CDR2 as YFSETQ. This CDR3 contains 16 residues. Written as DNA, the CDR3 is TGCGCCAGCAGCGGATTTGGGCGTGCAACTAATGAAAAACTGTTTTTT. Translation: CASSGFGRATNEKLFF.

This rearrangement joins TRBV7-9 to TRBJ1-3, with no clear D. CDR1 SEHNR and CDR2 FQNEAQ come from the germline V gene (reference sequence). V was cut by 1 base and J by 1 base, with 17 bases left in between. The CDR3 runs to 18 residues. CDR3 bases: TGTGCCAGCAGCTTAGGGCTGTCGAACCGGGAGTCTGGAAACACCATATATTTT. It translates to CASSLGLSNRESGNTIYF.

The rearrangement links TRBV18 to TRBJ1-1; TRBD1 is a possible D gene (5 bases). Deletions cut 3 bases from V and 8 bases from J, with 13 bases between. This CDR3 is built from 13 residues. The germline CDR1 and CDR2 sequences are KGHSH and LQKENI. CDR3 DNA: TGTGCCAGCTCACCGGGGGGGTATGTAGAAGCTTTCTTT. It encodes CASSPGGYVEAFF.

CDR3 coding DNA: TGTGCCAGCACCCCACCGGGGGGACAGGGAAATCAGCCCCAGCATTTT. It specifies CASTPPGGQGNQPQHF. The chain uses TRBV2 and TRBJ1-5, with TRBD1 identical over 9 bases. Per germline, CDR1 SNHLY and CDR2 FYNNEI. There are 16 residues in the CDR3. The J segment lost 4 bases and the V segment lost 7 bases, leaving 11 bases of the junction unmatched.

In this sample, this clone turned up a few times. The rearrangement uses TRBV19 and TRBJ1-5; perhaps TRBD1 as D (5 bases). Trimming removed 5 bases at V and 0 bases at J, with 14 bases between. The CDR3 sequence is 16 residues long. CDR1 and CDR2 (germline): LNHDA, SQIVND (reference sequence). For the CDR3, the DNA is TGTGCCAGTAGTTCCGGGACGGTCCTTAGCAATCAGCCCCAGCATTTT. Protein sequence: CASSSGTVLSNQPQHF.

V usage is TRBV5-4 and J usage is TRBJ2-2, with D unclear. Trimming removed 4 bases at V and 6 bases at J, with 19 bases between. The CDR3 is 16 amino acids. Per the germline V gene, CDR1 is SGHNT and CDR2 is YYREEE (reference sequence). The CDR3 spells CASSVAGPLSPGELFF. In DNA form, the CDR3 reads TGTGCCAGCAGCGTAGCCGGGCCCCTGTCCCCCGGGGAGCTGTTTTTT.

This CDR3 reads CASRHTRATEAFF. In DNA form, the CDR3 reads TGTGCCAGCAGGCATACTAGAGCGACTGAAGCTTTCTTT. V gene TRBV6-6 combines with J gene TRBJ1-1; D is unresolved. Germline values: CDR1 MNHNY, CDR2 SVGAGI (reference sequence). The CDR3 consists of 13 residues. Trimming pared 6 bases from V and 5 bases from J, leaving 13 bases between.

In its sample, this clone was seen a few times. V usage is TRBV7-8 and J usage is TRBJ2-1; D is perhaps TRBD2 (6 bases). Trimming shortened V by 0 bases and J by 7 bases, and 10 bases separated the two germline ends. CDR1 is SGHVS, CDR2 FQNEAQ, per germline. There are 14 residues in the CDR3. The CDR3 DNA is TGTGCCAGCAGCTTAGCGCAGGAGGGGAATGAGCAGTTCTTC. Protein sequence: CASSLAQEGNEQFF. Filled out from reference TRBV7-8 and TRBJ2-1, the complete variable domain reads GAGVSQSPRYKVAKRGQDVALRCDPISGHVSLFWYQQALGQGPEFLTYFQNEAQLDKSGLPSDRFFAERPEGSVSTLKIQRTQQEDSAVYLCASSLAQEGNEQFFGPGTRLTVL.

This chain uses TRBV7-9 with TRBJ2-3; D is perhaps TRBD1 (6 bases). CDR1 and CDR2 (germline): SEHNR, FQNEAQ (reference sequence). V lost 2 bases and J lost 0, with 9 bases in between. CDR3 length: 15 residues. DNA for the CDR3: TGTGCCAGCAGCTTATTGGGGGCAAGCACAGATACGCAGTATTTT. Encoded protein: CASSLLGASTDTQYF.

The genes are TRBV7-2 and TRBJ1-2; D possibly corresponds to TRBD1 (6 bases). This CDR3 is 13 amino acids long. Trimming stripped 5 bases from V and 7 bases from J, with 14 bases between. Germline assignment: CDR1 SGHTA and CDR2 FQGNSA. CDR3 nucleotides: TGTGCCAGCAGCCTAGAGGGGGGAACTGGCTACACCTTC. The encoded protein is CASSLEGGTGYTF.

This chain uses TRBV11-2 with TRBJ1-1, with D hard to call. CDR1 is SGHAT, CDR2 FQNNGV, per germline. Trimming shortened V by 0 bases and J by 1 base, and 6 bases separated the two germline ends. The CDR3 runs to 14 residues. CDR3 coding DNA: TGTGCCAGCAGCTTAGAAAGATCGAACACTGAAGCTTTCTTT. Amino acids: CASSLERSNTEAFF.

The chain uses TRBV7-9 and TRBJ1-1; D may be TRBD1 (5 bases). V was shortened by 1 base and J by 6 bases, with 15 bases between the two germline ends. Germline V gene sequence: CDR1 SEHNR, CDR2 FQNEAQ (reference sequence). The CDR3 totals 15 residues. The CDR3 DNA reads as TGTGCCAGCAGCTTAGTACTCCCCAAGGGGCCTGAAGCTTTCTTT. Translating it yields CASSLVLPKGPEAFF.

This rearrangement joins TRBV5-1 to TRBJ2-1; the D call may be TRBD1 or TRBD2 (5 bases each). The CDR3 runs to 13 residues. The germline gives CDR1 SGHRS, CDR2 YFSETQ. Deletions cut 0 bases from V and 4 bases from J, with 5 bases between. DNA of the CDR3: TGCGCCAGCAGCTTGGGGGGGTACAATGAGCAGTTCTTC. Amino acids: CASSLGGYNEQFF.

The rearrangement joins TRBV5-4 to TRBJ1-3; D is perhaps TRBD1 (6 bases). CDR3 size: 14 residues. The V end lost 6 bases, the J end lost 0 bases, and 10 bases lay between the germline ends. The germline V gene encodes CDR1 SGHNT and CDR2 YYREEE (reference sequence). For the CDR3, the DNA is TGTGCCAGCACCGAGGGGGTCTCTGGAAACACCATATATTTT. This encodes CASTEGVSGNTIYF.

The chain carries TRBV18 and TRBJ2-1; either TRBD1 or TRBD2 may fit D (5 bases each). The V and J ends lost 4 bases and 5 bases respectively, with 15 bases between them. CDR3 length: 15 amino acids. Germline V gene data show CDR1 as KGHSH and CDR2 as LQKENI. The CDR3 region has the DNA TGTGCCAGCTCACTCTGGGGGTCAGGGAACAATGAGCAGTTCTTC. Translation: CASSLWGSGNNEQFF.

This chain uses TRBV7-8 with TRBJ1-2; the D gene is possibly TRBD1 (6 bases). The V and J ends lost 4 bases and 2 bases respectively, with 14 bases between them. The V gene's germline CDR1 is SGHVS and CDR2 FQNEAQ. This CDR3 region has 15 residues. The CDR3 reads CASSSWDTKNYGYTF. CDR3 sequence (DNA): TGTGCCAGCAGCTCCTGGGACACAAAGAACTATGGCTACACCTTC.

The genes are TRBV18 and TRBJ2-2, with D perhaps matching TRBD1 or TRBD2 (5 bases each). CDR3 length: 17 residues. Trimming shortened V by 4 bases and J by 2 bases, and 17 bases separated the two germline ends. Germline V gene data show CDR1 as KGHSH and CDR2 as LQKENI. CDR3: CASSRVSTDYNTGELFF. The DNA of the CDR3 is TGTGCCAGCTCACGGGTCTCGACAGACTACAACACCGGGGAGCTGTTTTTT.

This clone was observed once. The rearrangement links TRBV7-9 to TRBJ2-1; a possible D gene is TRBD2 (5 bases). Trimming took off 3 bases at V and 0 bases at J, with 15 bases between the two ends. The CDR3 spans 17 residues. Germline values: CDR1 SEHNR, CDR2 FQNEAQ (reference sequence). This chain's CDR3 is CASSFGLGPSSYNEQFF. The CDR3 region has the DNA TGTGCCAGCAGCTTCGGACTCGGCCCAAGCTCCTACAATGAGCAGTTCTTC.

The chain is built from TRBV7-9 and TRBJ2-3; TRBD2 matches at 9 bases. The V segment lost 5 bases and the J segment 0 bases; nucleotides outside the gene matches: 6. The length of the CDR3 is 16 residues. Looked up from germline, CDR1 is SEHNR and CDR2 is FQNEAQ (reference sequence). The CDR3 DNA sequence: TGTGCCAGCAGCCCGATTAGCGGGGGAAGCACAGATACGCAGTATTTT. Translated: CASSPISGGSTDTQYF.

The J gene is TRBJ1-5, the V gene TRBV7-9; no clear D gene. Trimming removed 5 bases at V and 4 bases at J, with 9 bases between. This CDR3 is 13 amino acids long. In germline, CDR1 is SEHNR, CDR2 FQNEAQ (reference sequence). This CDR3 is CASSITGNQPQHF. CDR3 in DNA: TGTGCCAGCAGCATCACGGGAAATCAGCCCCAGCATTTT. Combining the CDR3 with reference TRBV7-9 and TRBJ1-5 gives the whole variable domain DTGVSQNPRHKITKRGQNVTFRCDPISEHNRLYWYRQTLGQGPEFLTYFQNEAQLEKSRLLSDRFSAERPKGSFSTLEIQRTEQGDSAMYLCASSITGNQPQHFGDGTRLSIL.

The chain carries TRBV11-1 and TRBJ1-5; 8 nucleotides align to TRBD1. Germline values: CDR1 SGHAT, CDR2 FQDESV (reference sequence). V lost 1 base and J lost 3; bases outside the gene matches: 5. This CDR3 is built from 16 residues. The CDR3 sequence is CASSLVGQGDNQPQHF. Written as DNA, the CDR3 is TGTGCCAGCAGCTTAGTAGGACAGGGTGACAATCAGCCCCAGCATTTT.

This clone was counted between two and nine times. V and J are TRBV4-2 and TRBJ1-4; TRBD1 is a possible D gene (6 bases). The CDR3 consists of 13 residues. Trimming removed 0 bases at V and 13 bases at J, with 12 bases between. Germline V lookup: CDR1 LGHNA, CDR2 YNFKEQ. CDR3 amino acids: CASSQDLGQTLFF. In nucleotides, the CDR3 is TGTGCCAGCAGCCAAGATTTAGGACAGACACTGTTTTTT.

The chain recombines TRBV20-1 with TRBJ2-7; D unclear. The germline V and J ends were trimmed by 5 bases and 6 bases, with 11 bases remaining between them. The CDR3 loop spans 11 amino acids. The germline gives CDR1 DFQATT, CDR2 SNEGSKA (reference sequence). The CDR3: CSAPDGFEQYF. CDR3 DNA: TGCAGTGCTCCGGACGGATTCGAGCAGTACTTC.